These 7 T cell receptor beta chains share one sample of origin, sequenced in a study of regulatory T cells in long-lasting Graves disease (dated by TCRdb to the early 2020s). This specimen's time point label, per the study, means: newly diagnosed GD, antithyroid drugs for less than 3 months. For both TCR sequencing and RNA sequencing, RNA was extracted from PBMCs in TRIzol. Libraries were built with multiplex PCR. These reads were obtained on an Illumina HiSeq 4000. TCR beta libraries were built with iRepertoire HTBI primers and Arm-PCR amplification of CDR3 regions. TCRdb trimmed the raw reads at Q25, called clones with MiXCR and kept productive beta chains. Records with the same CDR3 protein are collapsed into one entry carrying the most frequent genes and DNA. Across this sample there are approximately 230,000 distinct CDR3 sequences, with 18% seen only once. The ten most abundant clones make up roughly 23% of the sample.

The material was peripheral blood mononuclear cells (PBMCs), obtained at new diagnosis, from a patient treated with antithyroid drugs. The receptors here all came from a female donor with Graves disease.

In its sample, this clonotype was seen many times. The CDR3 region is CASSLSAGRNTEAFF. CDR3 in DNA: TGTGCCAGCAGTTTATCGGCAGGGAGGAACACTGAAGCTTTCTTT. The chain links TRBV27 to TRBJ1-1; D perhaps matches TRBD1 (5 bases). Germline lookup yields CDR1 MNHEY and CDR2 SMNVEV (reference sequence). The CDR3 sequence is 15 residues long. V lost 0 bases to trimming and J lost 1 base, with 9 bases between them.

At least ten counts were recorded for this clonotype. The genes are TRBV28 and TRBJ2-7; D remains unclear. Germline loops: CDR1 MDHEN, CDR2 SYDVKM. The ends were cut back, 5 bases at V and 5 bases at J, with 10 bases in the middle. This CDR3 is built from 12 residues. DNA for the CDR3: TGTGCCAGCAGTCCAGCTCGCCACGAGCAGTACTTC. This encodes CASSPARHEQYF. Full variable domain (rest looked up from reference TRBV28 and TRBJ2-7): DVKVTQSSRYLVKRTGEKVFLECVQDMDHENMFWYRQDPGLGLRLIYFSYDVKMKEKGDIPEGYSVSREKKERFSLILESASTNQTSMYLCASSPARHEQYFGPGTRLTVT.

Many counts were recorded for this clonotype. The chain joins TRBV19 to TRBJ1-2; D might be TRBD1 (5 bases). Per germline, CDR1 LNHDA and CDR2 SQIVND (reference sequence). V lost 6 bases to trimming and J lost 2 bases, with 13 bases between them. The length of the CDR3 is 14 residues. Here the CDR3 reads CASRGTGENYGYTF. CDR3 in DNA: TGTGCCAGTAGGGGTACAGGCGAAAACTATGGCTACACCTTC.

This clonotype was picked up many times. The chain has TRBV11-1 and TRBJ2-3, with TRBD2 identical over 12 bases. Germline V gene lookup returns CDR1 SGHAT and CDR2 FQDESV (reference sequence). V shed 7 bases and J 3 bases; nucleotides not matched to a gene: 5. The CDR3 runs 15 residues. CDR3 sequence reads: CASTQTSGRTDTQYF. Written as DNA, the CDR3 is TGTGCCAGCACCCAGACTAGCGGGAGAACAGATACGCAGTATTTT.

Many counts were recorded for this clonotype. The rearrangement joins TRBV18 to TRBJ1-3; D not certain. The CDR3 is 14 amino acids. Trimming took 1 base from V and 0 from J, leaving 4 bases between them. From germline, CDR1 is KGHSH and CDR2 LQKENI. CDR3 DNA: TGTGCCAGCTCACCACTGAGCTCTGGAAACACCATATATTTT. Translated: CASSPLSSGNTIYF.

This clonotype came up many times. V gene TRBV7-8 combines with J gene TRBJ1-1, with a tentative D call TRBD1 (5 bases). V lost 5 bases and J lost 0, with 10 bases in between. Germline CDR1 and CDR2: SGHVS and FQNEAQ. The CDR3 loop spans 14 amino acids. CDR3 region: CASSQGAVNTEAFF. The CDR3 nucleotides are TGTGCCAGCAGCCAAGGGGCGGTGAACACTGAAGCTTTCTTT.

This clonotype appeared many times. For the CDR3, the DNA is TGTGCCAGCAGTTTATCAGCGGGGGAGCAGTACTTC. Translating it yields CASSLSAGEQYF. This chain joins TRBV28 and TRBJ2-7; 7 bases map to TRBD2. CDR1 is MDHEN and CDR2 is SYDVKM in the germline V gene. The CDR3 contains 12 residues. The junction had 1 base not matched to a gene; V was cut back by 1 base and J by 7 bases.